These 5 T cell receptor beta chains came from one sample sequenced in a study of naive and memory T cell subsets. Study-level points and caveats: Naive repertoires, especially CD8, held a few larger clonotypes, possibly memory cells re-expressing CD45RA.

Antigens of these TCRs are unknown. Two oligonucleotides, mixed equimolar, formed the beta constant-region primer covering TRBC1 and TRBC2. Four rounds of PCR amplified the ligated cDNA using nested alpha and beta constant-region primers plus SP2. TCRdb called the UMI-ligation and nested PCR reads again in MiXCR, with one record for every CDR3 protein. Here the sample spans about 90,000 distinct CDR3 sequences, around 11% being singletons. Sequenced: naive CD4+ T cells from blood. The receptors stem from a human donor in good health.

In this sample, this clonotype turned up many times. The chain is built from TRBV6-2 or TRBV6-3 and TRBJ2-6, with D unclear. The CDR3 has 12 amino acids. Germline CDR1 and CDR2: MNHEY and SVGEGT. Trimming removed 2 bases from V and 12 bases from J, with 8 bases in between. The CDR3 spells CASSYPSSVLTF. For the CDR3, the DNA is TGTGCCAGCAGTTACCCTTCCTCCGTCCTGACTTTC.

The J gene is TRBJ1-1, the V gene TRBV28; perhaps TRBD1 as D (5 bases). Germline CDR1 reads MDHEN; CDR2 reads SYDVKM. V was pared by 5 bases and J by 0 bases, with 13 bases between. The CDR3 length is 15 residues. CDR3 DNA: TGTGCCAGCAGTCCCAGGACATGGGTGAACACTGAAGCTTTCTTT. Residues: CASSPRTWVNTEAFF.

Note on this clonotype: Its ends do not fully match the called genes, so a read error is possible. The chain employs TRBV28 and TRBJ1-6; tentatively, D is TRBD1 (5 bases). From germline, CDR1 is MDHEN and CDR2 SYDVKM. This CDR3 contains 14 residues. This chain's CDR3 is CASLRGNGNSPPHF. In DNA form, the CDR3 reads TGTGCCAGCCTTCGGGGCAATGGTAATTCACCCCCCCACTTT.

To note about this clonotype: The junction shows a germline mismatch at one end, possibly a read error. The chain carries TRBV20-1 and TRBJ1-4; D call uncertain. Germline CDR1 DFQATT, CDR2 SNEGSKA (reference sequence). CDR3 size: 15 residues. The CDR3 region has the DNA TGCGGTGCCCTTCCTTTTGCTGGGAATAATGAAAAACTGTTTTTT. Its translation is CGALPFAGNNEKLFF.

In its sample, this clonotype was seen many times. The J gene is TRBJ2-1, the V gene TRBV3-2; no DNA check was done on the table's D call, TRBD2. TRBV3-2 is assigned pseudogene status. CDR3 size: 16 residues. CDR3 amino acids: CASSQPHQRGAVEQFF. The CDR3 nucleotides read TGTGCCAGCAGCCAACCTCACCAGCGGGGGGCTGTTGAGCAGTTCTTC.